The 8 T cell receptor beta chains in this list originate from one sample, sequenced in a study of OX40 agonist ivuxolimab in advanced cancers. TCRdb's copy holds only in-frame clones and misses some; the assay was immunoSEQ multiplex PCR. The repertoire holds 64,000 or so clones, with around 83% as singletons. The sample in question was CD4+ or CD8+ T cells sorted from blood, obtained in a trial of the OX40 agonist ivuxolimab. These receptors were obtained from an adult with an advanced solid tumor such as melanoma, head and neck, liver or kidney cancer.

The chain has TRBV6-6 and TRBJ2-7, with TRBD1 as a possible D gene (5 bases). The CDR3 covers 14 residues. Trimming stripped 6 bases from V and 3 bases from J, with 15 bases between. The germline V gene encodes CDR1 MNHNY and CDR2 SVGAGI (reference sequence). CDR3 DNA: TGTGCCAGCAGGCACAGGACGGCCGGCTACGAGCAGTACTTC. This encodes CASRHRTAGYEQYF.

This chain joins TRBV5-1 and TRBJ2-7; perhaps D is TRBD1 or TRBD2 (5 bases each). V gave up 2 bases and J gave up 6 bases, with 21 bases separating them. The germline gives CDR1 SGHRS, CDR2 YFSETQ. The length of the CDR3 is 16 residues. The CDR3, as DNA: TGCGCCAGCAGCTTAGGATCCGGGACGTCTTTTGGCGAGCAGTACTTC. The encoded protein is CASSLGSGTSFGEQYF.

The chain employs TRBV9 and TRBJ2-7, with 7 bases aligning to TRBD2. The junction had 11 bases not matched to a gene; V was cut back by 4 bases and J by 4 bases. This CDR3 has 15 residues. The V gene's germline CDR1 is SGDLS and CDR2 YYNGEE. The CDR3 loop reads CASSPRDYDEYEQYF. CDR3 bases: TGTGCCAGCAGCCCCCGGGACTACGACGAATACGAGCAGTACTTC.

The V call is TRBV6-6, the J call TRBJ1-5, with 7 bases matching TRBD1. The junction had 10 bases not matched to a gene; V was cut back by 5 bases and J by 15 bases. The CDR3 spans 12 residues. The germline V gene has CDR1 MNHNY and CDR2 SVGAGI (reference sequence). CDR3 sequence: CASSRDSFFGHF. CDR3 DNA: TGTGCCAGCAGTAGGGACAGTTTCTTTGGGCATTTT.

The chain is built from TRBV11-3 and TRBJ2-1; 10 bases map to TRBD2. J gave up 5 bases and V 1 base, and 11 bases lay outside the gene matches. Germline CDR1 SGHNT, CDR2 YENEEA. The CDR3 consists of 18 residues. The CDR3 here is CASSLGLPTSGAHNEQFF. Written as DNA, the CDR3 is TGTGCCAGCAGCTTAGGTCTCCCTACTAGCGGGGCCCACAATGAGCAGTTCTTC.

The chain joins TRBV9 to TRBJ2-1, with 7 bases matching TRBD2. Germline CDR1 reads SGDLS; CDR2 reads YYNGEE. This CDR3 has 18 residues. V lost 4 bases, J lost 0 bases, and 13 bases stayed unmatched. CDR3 amino acids: CASSTSVVAPYSYNEQFF. The DNA of the CDR3 is TGTGCCAGCAGCACTAGCGTAGTAGCCCCTTACTCCTACAATGAGCAGTTCTTC. Supplemented by reference TRBV9 and TRBJ2-1, the full variable domain reads DSGVTQTPKHLITATGQRVTLRCSPRSGDLSVYWYQQSLDQGLQFLIQYYNGEERAKGNILERFSAQQFPDLHSELNLSSLELGDSALYFCASSTSVVAPYSYNEQFFGPGTRLTVL.

The chain joins TRBV5-1 to TRBJ2-7; maybe TRBD2 (5 bases). Germline V gene data show CDR1 as SGHRS and CDR2 as YFSETQ. V was pared by 1 base and J by 2 bases, with 16 bases between. The CDR3 covers 16 residues. The CDR3 loop reads CASSLRTQRTPYEQYF. The CDR3, as DNA: TGCGCCAGCAGCTTGCGCACCCAGCGGACCCCCTACGAGCAGTACTTC.

The chain recombines TRBV7-9 with TRBJ2-5; TRBD2 might be the D (7 bases). The CDR3 spans 18 residues. Germline assignment: CDR1 SEHNR and CDR2 FQNEAQ (reference sequence). The ends were cut back, 0 bases at V and 0 bases at J, with 17 bases in the middle. CDR3 sequence (DNA): TGTGCCAGCAGCTTAGCGGCGGGCTCGGGGGGCTACCAAGAGACCCAGTACTTC. This codes for CASSLAAGSGGYQETQYF.